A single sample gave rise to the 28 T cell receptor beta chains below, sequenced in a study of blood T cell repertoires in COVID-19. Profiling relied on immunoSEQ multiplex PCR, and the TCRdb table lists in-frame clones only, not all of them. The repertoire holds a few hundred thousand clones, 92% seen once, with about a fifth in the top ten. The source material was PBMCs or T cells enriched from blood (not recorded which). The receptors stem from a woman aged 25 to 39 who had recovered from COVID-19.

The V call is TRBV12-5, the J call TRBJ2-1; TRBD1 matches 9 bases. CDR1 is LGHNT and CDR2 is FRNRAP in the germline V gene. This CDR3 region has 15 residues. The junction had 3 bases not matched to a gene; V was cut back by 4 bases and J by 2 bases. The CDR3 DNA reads TGTGCTAGTGGTTCCTACAGGGGGCCCTACAATGAGCAGTTCTTC. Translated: CASGSYRGPYNEQFF.

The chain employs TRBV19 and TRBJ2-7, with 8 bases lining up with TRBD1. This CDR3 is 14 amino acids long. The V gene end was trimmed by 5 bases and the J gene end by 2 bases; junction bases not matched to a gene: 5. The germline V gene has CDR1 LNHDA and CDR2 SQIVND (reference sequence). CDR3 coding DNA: TGTGCCAGTAGTGGGGACAGGCCGCCCTACGAGCAGTACTTC. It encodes CASSGDRPPYEQYF.

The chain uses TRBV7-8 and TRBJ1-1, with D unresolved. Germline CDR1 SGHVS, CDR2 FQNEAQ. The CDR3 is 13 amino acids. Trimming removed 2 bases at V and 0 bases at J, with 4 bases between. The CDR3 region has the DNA TGTGCCAGCAGCTTAAGCATGAACACTGAAGCTTTCTTT. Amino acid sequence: CASSLSMNTEAFF.

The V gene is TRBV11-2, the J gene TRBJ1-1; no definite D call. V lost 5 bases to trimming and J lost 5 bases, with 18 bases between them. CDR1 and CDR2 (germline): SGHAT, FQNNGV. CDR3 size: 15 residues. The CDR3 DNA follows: TGTGCCAGCAGCCCGGCCCAGATTGGAGGGACTGAAGCTTTCTTT. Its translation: CASSPAQIGGTEAFF.

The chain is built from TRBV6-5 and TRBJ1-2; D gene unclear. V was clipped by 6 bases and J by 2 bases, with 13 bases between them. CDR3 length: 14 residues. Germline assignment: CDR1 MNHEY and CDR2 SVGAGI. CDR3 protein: CASSPETTNYGYTF. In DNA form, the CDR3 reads TGTGCCAGCAGCCCCGAGACAACGAACTATGGCTACACCTTC.

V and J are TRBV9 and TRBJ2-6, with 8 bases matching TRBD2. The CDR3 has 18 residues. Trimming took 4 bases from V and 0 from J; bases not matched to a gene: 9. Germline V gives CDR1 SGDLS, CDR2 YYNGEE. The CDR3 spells CASSPQAGAYSGANVLTF. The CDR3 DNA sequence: TGTGCCAGCAGCCCACAAGCGGGGGCTTACTCTGGGGCCAACGTCCTGACTTTC.

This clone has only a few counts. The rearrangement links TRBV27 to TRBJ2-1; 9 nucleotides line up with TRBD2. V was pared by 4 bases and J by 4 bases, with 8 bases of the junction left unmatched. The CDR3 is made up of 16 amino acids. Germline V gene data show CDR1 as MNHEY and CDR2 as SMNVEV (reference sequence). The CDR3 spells CASSSTSGLWYNEQFF. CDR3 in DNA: TGTGCCAGCAGTTCCACTAGCGGGCTGTGGTACAATGAGCAGTTCTTC.

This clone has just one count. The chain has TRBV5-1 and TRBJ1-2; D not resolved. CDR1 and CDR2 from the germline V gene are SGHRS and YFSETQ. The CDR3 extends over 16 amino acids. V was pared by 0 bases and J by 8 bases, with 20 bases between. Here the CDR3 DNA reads TGCGCCAGCAGCTTGGACGAGAAGCGTGGATTCTACGGCTACACCTTC. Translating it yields CASSLDEKRGFYGYTF.

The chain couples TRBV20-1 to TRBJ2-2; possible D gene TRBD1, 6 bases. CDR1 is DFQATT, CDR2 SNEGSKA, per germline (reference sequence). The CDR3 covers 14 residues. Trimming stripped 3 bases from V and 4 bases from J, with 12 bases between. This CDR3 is CSASMGARTGELFF. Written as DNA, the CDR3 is TGCAGTGCTAGTATGGGGGCACGCACCGGGGAGCTGTTTTTT.

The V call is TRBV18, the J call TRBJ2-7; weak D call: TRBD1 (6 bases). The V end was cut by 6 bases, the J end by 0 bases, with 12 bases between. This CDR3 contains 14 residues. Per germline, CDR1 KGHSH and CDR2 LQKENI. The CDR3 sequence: CASSHGQYSYEQYF. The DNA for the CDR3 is TGTGCCAGCTCCCACGGACAGTACTCCTACGAGCAGTACTTC.

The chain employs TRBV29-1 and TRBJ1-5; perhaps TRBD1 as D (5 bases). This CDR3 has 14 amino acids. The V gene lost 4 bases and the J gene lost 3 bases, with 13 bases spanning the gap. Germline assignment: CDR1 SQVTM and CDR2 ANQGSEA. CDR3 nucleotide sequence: TGCAGCGTTGTTTCGACAGACCCCAATCAGCCCCAGCATTTT. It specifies CSVVSTDPNQPQHF.

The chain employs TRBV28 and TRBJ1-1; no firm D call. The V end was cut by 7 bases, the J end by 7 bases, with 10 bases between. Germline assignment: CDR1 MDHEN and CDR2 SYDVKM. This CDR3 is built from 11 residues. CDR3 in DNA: TGTGCCAGCAAGAGGCGCTATGAAGCTTTCTTT. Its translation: CASKRRYEAFF.

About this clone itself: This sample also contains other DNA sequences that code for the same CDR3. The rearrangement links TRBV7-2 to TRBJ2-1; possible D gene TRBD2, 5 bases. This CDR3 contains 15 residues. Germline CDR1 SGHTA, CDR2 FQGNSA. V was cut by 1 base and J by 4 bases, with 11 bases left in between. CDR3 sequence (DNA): TGTGCCAGCAGCTTAGTGGCAGGCGGGTACAATGAGCAGTTCTTC. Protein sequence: CASSLVAGGYNEQFF.

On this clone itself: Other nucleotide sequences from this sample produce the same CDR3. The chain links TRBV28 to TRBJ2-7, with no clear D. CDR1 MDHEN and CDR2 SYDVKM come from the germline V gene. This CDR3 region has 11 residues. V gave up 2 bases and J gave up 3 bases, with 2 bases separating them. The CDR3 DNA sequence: TGTGCCAGCAGTTTACTCTACGAGCAGTACTTC. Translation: CASSLLYEQYF.

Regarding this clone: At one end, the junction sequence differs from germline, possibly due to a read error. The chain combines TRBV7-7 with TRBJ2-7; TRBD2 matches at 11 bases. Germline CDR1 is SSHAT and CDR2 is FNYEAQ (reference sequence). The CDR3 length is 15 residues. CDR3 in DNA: TGTGCTAGCAGCCCTCGACTAGCGGGAATGGACGAGCAGTACTTC. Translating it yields CASSPRLAGMDEQYF. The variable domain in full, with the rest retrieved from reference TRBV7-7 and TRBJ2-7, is GAGVSQSPRYKVTKRGQDVTLRCDPISSHATLYWYQQALGQGPEFLTYFNYEAQPDKSGLPSDRFSAERPEGSISTLTIQRTEQRDSAMYRCASSPRLAGMDEQYFGPGTRLTVT.

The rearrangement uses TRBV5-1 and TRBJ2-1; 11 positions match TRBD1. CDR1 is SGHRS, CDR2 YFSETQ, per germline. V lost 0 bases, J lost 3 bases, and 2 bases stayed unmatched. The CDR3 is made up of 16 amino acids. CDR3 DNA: TGCGCCAGCAGCTTGGGAGGGACAGGGGGCTACAATGAGCAGTTCTTC. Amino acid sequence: CASSLGGTGGYNEQFF.

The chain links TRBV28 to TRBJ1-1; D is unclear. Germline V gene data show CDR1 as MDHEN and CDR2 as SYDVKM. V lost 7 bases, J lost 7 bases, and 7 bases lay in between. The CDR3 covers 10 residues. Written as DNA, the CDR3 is TGTGCCAGCACCTCCTTTGAAGCTTTCTTT. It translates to CASTSFEAFF.

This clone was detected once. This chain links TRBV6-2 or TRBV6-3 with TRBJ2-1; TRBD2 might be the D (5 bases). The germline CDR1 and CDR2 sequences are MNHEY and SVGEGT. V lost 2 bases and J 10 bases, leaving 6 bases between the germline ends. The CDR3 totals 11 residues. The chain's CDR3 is CASSYPGEQFF. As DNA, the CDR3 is TGTGCCAGCAGTTACCCGGGGGAGCAGTTCTTC.

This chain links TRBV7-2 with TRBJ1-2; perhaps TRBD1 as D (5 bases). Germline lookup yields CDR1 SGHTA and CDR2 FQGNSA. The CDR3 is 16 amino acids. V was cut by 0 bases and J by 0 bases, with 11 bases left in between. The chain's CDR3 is CASSLAYLQANYGYTF. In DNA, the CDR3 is TGTGCCAGCAGCTTAGCCTATTTACAGGCTAACTATGGCTACACCTTC.

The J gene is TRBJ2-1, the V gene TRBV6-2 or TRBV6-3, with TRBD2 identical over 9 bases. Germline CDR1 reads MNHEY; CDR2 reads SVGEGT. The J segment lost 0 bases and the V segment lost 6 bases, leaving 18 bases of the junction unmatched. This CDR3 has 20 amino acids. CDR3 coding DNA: TGTGCCAGCAGCACGACGTTAGCGGGGGTCGCCACGAGCTCCTACAATGAGCAGTTCTTC. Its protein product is CASSTTLAGVATSSYNEQFF.

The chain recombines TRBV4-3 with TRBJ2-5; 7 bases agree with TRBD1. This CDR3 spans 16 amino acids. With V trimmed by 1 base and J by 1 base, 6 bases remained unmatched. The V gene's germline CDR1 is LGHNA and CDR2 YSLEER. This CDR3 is CASSQGRGTFQETQYF. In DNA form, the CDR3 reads TGCGCCAGCAGCCAAGGCAGGGGGACGTTCCAAGAGACCCAGTACTTC.

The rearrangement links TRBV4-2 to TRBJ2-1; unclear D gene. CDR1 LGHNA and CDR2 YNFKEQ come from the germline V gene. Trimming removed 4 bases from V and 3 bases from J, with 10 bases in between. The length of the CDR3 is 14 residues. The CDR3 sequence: CASSPRGNYNEQFF. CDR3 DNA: TGTGCCAGCAGCCCTCGAGGTAACTACAATGAGCAGTTCTTC.

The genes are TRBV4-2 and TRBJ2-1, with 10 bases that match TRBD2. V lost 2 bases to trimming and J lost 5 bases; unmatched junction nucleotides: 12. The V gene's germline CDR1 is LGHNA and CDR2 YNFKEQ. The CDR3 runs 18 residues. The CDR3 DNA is TGTGCCAGCAGCCAACAAAGACTCTTAGCGGGGGGCAACAATGAGCAGTTCTTC. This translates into CASSQQRLLAGGNNEQFF.

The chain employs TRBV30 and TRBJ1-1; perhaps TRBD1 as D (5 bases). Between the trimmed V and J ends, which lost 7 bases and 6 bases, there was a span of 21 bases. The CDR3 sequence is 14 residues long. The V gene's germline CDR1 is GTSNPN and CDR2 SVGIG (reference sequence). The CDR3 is CAFFLAGGIAEAFF. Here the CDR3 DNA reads TGTGCCTTCTTCCTGGCGGGGGGGATCGCTGAAGCTTTCTTT.

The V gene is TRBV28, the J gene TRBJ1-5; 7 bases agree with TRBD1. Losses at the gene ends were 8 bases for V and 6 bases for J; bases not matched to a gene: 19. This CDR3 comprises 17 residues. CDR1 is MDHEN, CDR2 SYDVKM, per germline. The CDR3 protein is CASYPGGGGGSGQPQHF. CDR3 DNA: TGTGCCAGCTACCCTGGAGGGGGCGGCGGGTCCGGTCAGCCCCAGCATTTT. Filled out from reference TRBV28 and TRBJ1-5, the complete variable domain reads DVKVTQSSRYLVKRTGEKVFLECVQDMDHENMFWYRQDPGLGLRLIYFSYDVKMKEKGDIPEGYSVSREKKERFSLILESASTNQTSMYLCASYPGGGGGSGQPQHFGDGTRLSIL.

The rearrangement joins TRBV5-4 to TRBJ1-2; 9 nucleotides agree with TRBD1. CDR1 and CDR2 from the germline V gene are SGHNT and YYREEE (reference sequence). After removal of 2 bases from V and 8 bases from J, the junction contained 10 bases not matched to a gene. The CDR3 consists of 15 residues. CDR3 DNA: TGTGCCAGCAGCTTTCCGGGACAGGGAAGGAGCGGCTACACCTTC. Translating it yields CASSFPGQGRSGYTF.

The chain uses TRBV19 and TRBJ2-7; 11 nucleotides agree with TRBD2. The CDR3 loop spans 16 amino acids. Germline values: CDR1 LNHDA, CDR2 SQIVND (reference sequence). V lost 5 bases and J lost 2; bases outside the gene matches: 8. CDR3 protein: CASSFHSGRAPYEQYF. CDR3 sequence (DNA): TGTGCCAGTAGTTTCCATAGCGGGAGGGCCCCCTACGAGCAGTACTTC.

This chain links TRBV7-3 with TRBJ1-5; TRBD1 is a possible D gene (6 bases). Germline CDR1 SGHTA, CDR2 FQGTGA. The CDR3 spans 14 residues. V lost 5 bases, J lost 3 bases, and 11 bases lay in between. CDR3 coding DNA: TGTGCCAGCAGCCAGGACAGACCCAATCAGCCCCAGCATTTT. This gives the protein CASSQDRPNQPQHF.